These T cell receptor beta chains were read from a single sample in a study of CD8+ T cells in alopecia areata. Assay used: immunoSEQ multiplex PCR; TCRdb lists only in-frame clones, some missing. The sample includes roughly 200,000 clones, approximately 55% of them seen just once. The specimen was CD8+ T cells sorted from blood, collected at week 24, from a patient treated with tofacitinib. The receptors were gathered from a human donor with alopecia areata. Both conserved end residues are part of each CDR3. The D gene is left open where the match is weak. Clone size is shown for a subset of rows, as once, few, many or a class of expanded clone.

>TRBV15|-|14|-|TRBJ2-1
TGTGCCACCAGCACAGGGTGGAAGGACAATGAGCAGTTCTTC
CATSTGWKDNEQFF
>TRBV30|-|15|-|TRBJ1-2
TGTGCCTGGAGTGTACAAGACAGGACCCGAGGAGGCTACACCTTC
CAWSVQDRTRGGYTF
>TRBV10-3|-|14|-|TRBJ2-3
TGTGCCATCAGTGACCGGGACAGCACAGATACGCAGTATTTT
CAISDRDSTDTQYF
>TRBV5-1|-|12|-|TRBJ2-3
TGCGCCAGCAGCTTGTCGGGAGATACGCAGTATTTT
CASSLSGDTQYF
>TRBV6-5|few|14|-|TRBJ2-1
TGTGCCAGCAGTTCCGGTGGCTCCTACAATGAGCAGTTCTTC
CASSSGGSYNEQFF
>TRBV29-1|few|12|-|TRBJ1-5
TGCAGCGTATTGGAGGGCAATCAGCCCCAGCATTTT
CSVLEGNQPQHF
>TRBV29-1|-|12|-|TRBJ2-7
TGCAGCGTTGGTGTGGCTGGGGCCGAGCAGTACTTC
CSVGVAGAEQYF
>TRBV28|few|15|-|TRBJ2-5
TGTGCCAGCAGTCTTACGCGCAGGGAGAGAGAGACCCAGTACTTC
CASSLTRRERETQYF
>TRBV5-1|-|13|-|TRBJ2-1
TGCGCCAGCTCGGGGGACCGAGACAATGAGCAGTTCTTC
CASSGDRDNEQFF
>TRBV29-1|few|15|TRBD2|TRBJ2-1
TGCAGCGTTGAGACTAGCGGGGGGTATATGAATGAGCAGTTCTTC
CSVETSGGYMNEQFF
>TRBV5-6|once|14|-|TRBJ1-1
TGTGCCAGCAGCTTCGTGGGGGTGAACACTGAAGCTTTCTTT
CASSFVGVNTEAFF
>TRBV27|-|12|TRBD1|TRBJ1-5
TGTGCCAGTAGACAGGGAAATCAGCCCCAGCATTTT
CASRQGNQPQHF
>TRBV27|-|15|-|TRBJ1-6
TGTGCCAGCAGTTTGCAACCCCCGGGATGGTCACCCCTCCACTTT
CASSLQPPGWSPLHF
>TRBV10-2|-|11|-|TRBJ2-2
TGCGCCAGCAGCTCTCCCGGGGAGCTGTTTTTT
CASSSPGELFF
>TRBV2|-|12|-|TRBJ2-7
TGTGCCAGCAGGGACAGTTCCTACGAGCAGTACTTC
CASRDSSYEQYF
>TRBV2|-|12|-|TRBJ1-1
TGTGCCAGCAGTGATAGGGGACGCGAAGCTTTCTTT
CASSDRGREAFF
>TRBV7-9|-|13|TRBD1|TRBJ1-2
TGTGCCAGCAGCCCGACAGGGGCCGGGGGCTACACCTTC
CASSPTGAGGYTF
>TRBV27|few|12|-|TRBJ1-1
TGTGCCAGCAGTTCGGGGCGCCATGAAGCTTTCTTT
CASSSGRHEAFF
>TRBV4-3|-|16|-|TRBJ2-2
TGCGCCAGCAGCCCTGTGGGTAGCCGAGGCACCGGGGAGCTGTTTTTT
CASSPVGSRGTGELFF
>TRBV4-3|-|15|-|TRBJ1-1
TGCGCCAGCAGCCAAGATCAGGGTTTGGACACTGAAGCTTTCTTT
CASSQDQGLDTEAFF
>TRBV7-8|-|14|-|TRBJ2-1
TGTGCCAGCAGCTTAGCCCGGGACGACAATGAGCAGTTCTTC
CASSLARDDNEQFF
>TRBV5-1|-|13|-|TRBJ2-7
TGCGCCAGCAGCGCAAGACAGGACTACGAGCAGTACTTC
CASSARQDYEQYF
>TRBV15|-|14|-|TRBJ1-1
TGTGCCACCAGCAGAGAGAGAGTCAACCACGAAGCTTTCTTT
CATSRERVNHEAFF
>TRBV9|few|15|-|TRBJ2-2
TGTGCCAGCAGCGTTGCGGGGACGAACACCGGGGAGCTGTTTTTT
CASSVAGTNTGELFF
>TRBV29-1|-|10|-|TRBJ1-1
TGCAGCGTGGGGGGCGGGCGAGCTTTCTTT
CSVGGGRAFF
>TRBV6-1|-|13|TRBD1|TRBJ1-5
TGTGCCGGTGGGGACAGCCCCTATCAGCCCCAGCATTTT
CAGGDSPYQPQHF
>TRBV5-1|few|14|-|TRBJ1-1
TGCGCCAGCAGCTTGGAAGGGGGATTCACTGAAGCTTTCTTT
CASSLEGGFTEAFF
>TRBV11-2|few|14|TRBD1|TRBJ2-7
TGTGCCAGCAGCTCCCCGGGACAGAGCTACGAGCAGTACTTC
CASSSPGQSYEQYF
>TRBV9|-|11|-|TRBJ1-1
TGTGCCAGCGACGGGGGCACTGAAGCTTTCTTT
CASDGGTEAFF
>TRBV6-1|-|13|-|TRBJ1-2
TGTGCCAGCAGTGAAGGGGGTCCCTATGGCTACACCTTC
CASSEGGPYGYTF
>TRBV11-2|-|14|-|TRBJ1-1
TGTGCCAGCACCTTAGGGAGGGGGGGCACTGAAGCTTTCTTT
CASTLGRGGTEAFF
>TRBV19|-|14|-|TRBJ1-2
TGTGCCAGTAGTAAACCAGGCCTGTCGTATGGCTACACCTTC
CASSKPGLSYGYTF
>TRBV28|-|13|-|TRBJ2-7
TGTGCCAGCAGCCCAAGGACCAGCTACGAGCAGTACTTC
CASSPRTSYEQYF
>TRBV27|-|13|-|TRBJ1-2
TGTGCCAGCAGTTTATCGGCAGGGCCTGGCTACACCTTC
CASSLSAGPGYTF
>TRBV4-3|-|15|TRBD1|TRBJ1-3
TGCGCCAGCAGCCGAGACAGGGGATCTGGAAACACCATATATTTT
CASSRDRGSGNTIYF
>TRBV6-1|-|15|TRBD1|TRBJ2-2
TGTGCCAGCAGAAAAGGACAGGGAAACACCGGGGAGCTGTTTTTT
CASRKGQGNTGELFF
>TRBV4-2|-|14|-|TRBJ2-2
TGTGCCAGCAGCCAAGATCGGGGGACCGGGGAGCTGTTTTTT
CASSQDRGTGELFF
>TRBV29-1|-|14|-|TRBJ2-7
TGCAGCGTCCGGCCCCGGCTAGCGAGCTACGAGCAGTACTTC
CSVRPRLASYEQYF
>TRBV15|-|15|-|TRBJ2-5
TGTGCCACCAGCAGTCTTGAATTGGATCAAGAGACCCAGTACTTC
CATSSLELDQETQYF
>TRBV6-5|-|12|-|TRBJ1-2
TGTGCCAGCAACGCGGGGGGGGATGGCTACACCTTC
CASNAGGDGYTF
>TRBV9|-|16|TRBD1|TRBJ1-1
TGTGCCAGCAGCCCTACCGGTCCGCAGGGGGCCGCTGAAGCTTTCTTT
CASSPTGPQGAAEAFF
>TRBV9|-|14|TRBD2|TRBJ2-1
TGTGCCAGCAGCGTCAGCGGGGGGTCGGATGAGCAGTTCTTC
CASSVSGGSDEQFF
>TRBV5-4|-|14|-|TRBJ1-2
TGTGCCAGCAGCTTGAACCTACCTAACTATGGCTACACCTTC
CASSLNLPNYGYTF
>TRBV11-2|few|11|-|TRBJ2-2
TGTGCCAGCAGCTTTGCCGGGGAGCTGTTTTTT
CASSFAGELFF
>TRBV19|few|16|-|TRBJ2-1
TGTGCCAGTAGCCTCGCTGGACGGGGGTTTTTGGGTGAGCAGTTCTTC
CASSLAGRGFLGEQFF
>TRBV5-6|-|14|TRBD1|TRBJ1-5
TGTGCCAGCAGCCCGGGACAGGGAAATCAGCCCCAGCATTTT
CASSPGQGNQPQHF
>TRBV12-5|-|13|-|TRBJ2-4
TGTGCTAGTGGTTTGGGACGGGAAAACATTCAGTACTTC
CASGLGRENIQYF
>TRBV5-1|-|14|-|TRBJ2-7
TGCGCCAGCAGCTTGGGTTTCGGCTCCTACGAGCAGTACTTC
CASSLGFGSYEQYF
>TRBV27|-|15|TRBD1|TRBJ2-3
TGTGCCAGCAGTTTATGGACAGGGGACCCGGATACGCAGTATTTT
CASSLWTGDPDTQYF
>TRBV27|few|14|TRBD1|TRBJ1-1
TGTGCCAGCAGTCCGAGTGACAGGGACACTGAAGCTTTCTTT
CASSPSDRDTEAFF
>TRBV29-1|few|13|TRBD1|TRBJ1-2
TGCAGCGTCCAGGGGGCCGAAGACTATGGCTACACCTTC
CSVQGAEDYGYTF
>TRBV30|-|14|-|TRBJ1-2
TGTGCCTGGGTAGACAGTCCCCCGAACTATGGCTACACCTTC
CAWVDSPPNYGYTF
>TRBV6-1|-|15|-|TRBJ1-1
TGTGCCAGCAGTGAAAGTGCTATTTTGAACACTGAAGCTTTCTTT
CASSESAILNTEAFF
>TRBV27|-|16|TRBD1|TRBJ1-2
TGTGCCAGCAGTACAGCCCGACAGGGAGGCCACTATGGCTACACCTTC
CASSTARQGGHYGYTF
>TRBV4-3|-|17|TRBD1|TRBJ1-2
TGCGCCAGCAGCCAAGATGAGCGAGGGGGCGCAAGGTGGGGCTACACCTTC
CASSQDERGGARWGYTF
>TRBV27|-|13|-|TRBJ1-2
TGTGCCAGCAGTTTACAACGGGGCTCTGGCTACACCTTC
CASSLQRGSGYTF
>TRBV10-2|once|16|-|TRBJ1-1
TGCGCCAGCTCTGACCGACGCGTGGCAGGAAACACTGAAGCTTTCTTT
CASSDRRVAGNTEAFF
>TRBV27|few|15|-|TRBJ2-3
TGTGCCAGCAGTACACGGGGGGCCCGCACAGATACGCAGTATTTT
CASSTRGARTDTQYF